This T cell receptor (beta chain) derives from a study of T cells in women clearing cervical HPV infection. Repertoires were generated with immunoSEQ multiplex PCR, while TCRdb's copy carries only in-frame clones and drops some. Its table lists tens of thousands of clones. The sequence was collected from a woman between 18 and 70 years old with a cervical HPV16 infection that either progressed to CIN3+ or cleared (not recorded which). The sample was blood buffy coat.

The sequenced part of the CDR3 DNA is TGTGCCAGCAGCTCCCGGGACTTAGGCCCTGAA. Translating it yields CASSSRDLGPE. The whole CDR3 region reads CASSSRDLGPEAFF. The chain uses TRBV5-6 and TRBJ1-1; TRBD1 is a possible D gene (5 bases). The missing CDR3 end, 3 residues past where the read stops, is filled in from the germline J gene. Germline CDR1 reads SGHDT; CDR2 reads YYEEEE. CDR3 size: 14 residues. Deletions cut 3 bases from V and 6 bases from J, with 15 bases between.